This paragraph covers one TCR beta chain sequence. Antigen specificity is unknown. 60 Vbeta and 13 Jbeta primers were used in PCR. Repertoires were generated with immunoSEQ multiplex PCR, while TCRdb's copy carries only in-frame clones and drops some. The data hold fewer than 150,000 clones, with 73% observed a single time. CDR1 and CDR2 from the germline V gene are SGHRS and YFSETQ. The junction had 9 bases not matched to a gene; V was cut back by 3 bases and J by 5 bases. This CDR3 region has 16 residues. Among the donors, all were healthy bone marrow donors. These data originate in a study of cytomegalovirus exposure and HLA in healthy donors. The study's findings and limits: Common viral pathogens seemed to be connected with several of the most significant clusters, according to a later analysis.

The sequencing sample was made of PBMCs. The chain recombines TRBV5-1 with TRBJ2-3; TRBD2 aligns across 10 bases. The sequence came from a human donor in good health. This CDR3 reads CASSSSGRAPGDTQYF. The CDR3 coding sequence is TGCGCCAGCAGCTCAAGCGGGAGGGCCCCCGGAGATACGCAGTATTTT.